This TCR beta chain stems from a study of CD8 T cells in Susac syndrome (dated by TCRdb to 2018 to 2020). Study-level background: The study used repertoire sequencing to test whether antigen drove CD8+ T cell activation and differentiation in Susac syndrome. The investigation overall reported the following: The number of individuals in the TCR sequencing and HLA analysis was recognized as being relatively small.

RNA was extracted with the RNeasy kit and roughly 0.45 to 1 ug was reverse transcribed using random hexamers. The immunoSEQ multiplex PCR assay, which covers 54 Vbeta and 13 Jbeta segments, was used to amplify TCR beta CDR3 regions. PCR amplification bias was corrected using a synthetic template baseline for primer optimization and computational correction. On the authors' methods: Only productive sequences were kept, with reads annotated to V, D and J genes according to IMGT and analyzed in immunoSEQ Analyzer. Clonality was calculated as one minus the Shannon entropy normalized by log2 of the number of productive unique sequences. For each patient and control, public and private clones were evaluated among the 100 most prevalent clones. Clones were defined as Susac-specific when absent from the healthy and MS cohorts, from approximately 1,100 published viral clones and from other ImmuneACCESS disease sequences. In TCRdb, the public reads were trimmed at Q25 with fastp and aligned with MiXCR, with productive beta chains retained. Every distinct CDR3 protein forms one entry, paired with its most common genes and DNA. The V and J calls shown here were made by TCRdb, not taken from the authors' results. For this sample there are under 200,000 distinct CDR3 sequences; more than 90% appear just once. The ten top clones hold around 0.14% of the sample.

With regard to this clonotype: What this receptor recognizes is not known. No base quality information exists; no much larger clone differs at one position.

Peripheral blood CD8+ and CD4+ T cells from healthy donors, Susac syndrome patients and multiple sclerosis patients were profiled by high-throughput TCR beta sequencing. Healthy donors were age- and sex-matched controls. Bulk CD8+ and CD4+ T cells were purified by magnetic negative isolation, whereas CD8+ TEMRA cells were enriched by FACS. Blood was collected in EDTA tubes and processed within 24 hours, with PBMCs isolated through density gradient centrifugation. PBMCs intended for TCR sequencing were cryopreserved in liquid nitrogen and were subsequently thawed in a 37 degrees C water bath. A purity of at least 90% was achieved for sorted or isolated CD4+, CD8+ and CD8+ TEMRA cells. Including cysteine and phenylalanine, the CDR3 has 12 amino acids. This entry keeps only the CDR3 DNA: 36 bases, framed from base 1. Relative to germline, V is 1 base shorter and J is 3 bases shorter, with 4 bases between their ends. CDR1 and CDR2, looked up from the germline V gene, are SGHTA and FQGNSA.

The TCR sequence derives from a human donor in good health. The specimen was CD4+ T cells from PBMCs. The rearrangement joined TRBV7-2 to TRBJ2-7; no confident D gene assignment can be made. The DNA is TGTGCCAGCAGCTTAGACTACTACGAGCAGTACTTC. Translated, it gives CASSLDYYEQYF.